The 5 T cell receptor beta chains given below trace back to one sample, sequenced in a study of shared clonotypes between healthy human individuals. Naivety among CD8 cells was defined by CD45RO negativity and positive CCR7 selection, thereby excluding terminally differentiated effector memory CD45RA+ cells. Method: immunoSEQ multiplex PCR; TCRdb's copy keeps in-frame clones and lacks some. Of under 1 million clones listed, 92% were seen once; the top ten hold about 24%. Material: naive CD8+ T cells sorted from blood. The receptors derive from a man in his thirties or forties in good health.

Only one count was recorded for this clone. V usage is TRBV11-2 and J usage is TRBJ1-4; D is perhaps TRBD1 (6 bases). Trimming shortened V by 6 bases and J by 4 bases, and 12 bases separated the two germline ends. The CDR3 spans 14 residues. From germline, CDR1 is SGHAT and CDR2 FQNNGV. CDR3 sequence (DNA): TGTGCCAGCAGTGAGACAGGCGATAATGAAAAACTGTTTTTT. This encodes CASSETGDNEKLFF. Full variable domain (outside the CDR3, taken from reference TRBV11-2 and TRBJ1-4): EAGVAQSPRYKIIEKRQSVAFWCNPISGHATLYWYQQILGQGPKLLIQFQNNGVVDDSQLPKDRFSAERLKGVDSTLKIQPAKLEDSAVYLCASSETGDNEKLFFGSGTQLSVL.

The J gene is TRBJ1-5, the V gene TRBV6-4, with 10 bases identical to TRBD1. The trim removed 6 bases at V and 2 bases at J, leaving 7 bases unmatched. This CDR3 comprises 16 residues. The V gene's germline CDR1 is MRHNA and CDR2 SNTAGT. Here the CDR3 DNA reads TGTGCCAGCAGATCAGACAGGGGGCTCGGCAATCAGCCCCAGCATTTT. It is translated as CASRSDRGLGNQPQHF.

V gene TRBV6-4 combines with J gene TRBJ2-7; D might be TRBD1 (6 bases). With 10 bases removed from V and 0 bases from J, the gap between germline ends came to 10 bases. Germline lookup yields CDR1 MRHNA and CDR2 SNTAGT. CDR3 length equals 12 residues. CDR3 bases: TGTGCCATAGGACAGCTCTCCTACGAGCAGTACTTC. Translating it yields CAIGQLSYEQYF.

The chain is built from TRBV27 and TRBJ2-3, with D possibly TRBD2 on 6 matching bases. This CDR3 is 13 amino acids long. Trimming left V 6 bases short and J 6 bases short, with 13 bases between. CDR1 is MNHEY and CDR2 is SMNVEV in the germline V gene (reference sequence). The CDR3 region has the DNA TGTGCCAGCAGGACGGGAGTGATGGATACGCAGTATTTT. Translated: CASRTGVMDTQYF.

The chain carries TRBV7-9 and TRBJ2-2, with D possibly TRBD2 on 6 matching bases. The CDR3 has 14 amino acids. The germline V gene has CDR1 SEHNR and CDR2 FQNEAQ (reference sequence). Trimming left V 4 bases short and J 3 bases short, with 9 bases between. CDR3 sequence: CASSSWEDTGELFF. CDR3 DNA sequence: TGTGCCAGCAGCTCGTGGGAGGACACCGGGGAGCTGTTTTTT.